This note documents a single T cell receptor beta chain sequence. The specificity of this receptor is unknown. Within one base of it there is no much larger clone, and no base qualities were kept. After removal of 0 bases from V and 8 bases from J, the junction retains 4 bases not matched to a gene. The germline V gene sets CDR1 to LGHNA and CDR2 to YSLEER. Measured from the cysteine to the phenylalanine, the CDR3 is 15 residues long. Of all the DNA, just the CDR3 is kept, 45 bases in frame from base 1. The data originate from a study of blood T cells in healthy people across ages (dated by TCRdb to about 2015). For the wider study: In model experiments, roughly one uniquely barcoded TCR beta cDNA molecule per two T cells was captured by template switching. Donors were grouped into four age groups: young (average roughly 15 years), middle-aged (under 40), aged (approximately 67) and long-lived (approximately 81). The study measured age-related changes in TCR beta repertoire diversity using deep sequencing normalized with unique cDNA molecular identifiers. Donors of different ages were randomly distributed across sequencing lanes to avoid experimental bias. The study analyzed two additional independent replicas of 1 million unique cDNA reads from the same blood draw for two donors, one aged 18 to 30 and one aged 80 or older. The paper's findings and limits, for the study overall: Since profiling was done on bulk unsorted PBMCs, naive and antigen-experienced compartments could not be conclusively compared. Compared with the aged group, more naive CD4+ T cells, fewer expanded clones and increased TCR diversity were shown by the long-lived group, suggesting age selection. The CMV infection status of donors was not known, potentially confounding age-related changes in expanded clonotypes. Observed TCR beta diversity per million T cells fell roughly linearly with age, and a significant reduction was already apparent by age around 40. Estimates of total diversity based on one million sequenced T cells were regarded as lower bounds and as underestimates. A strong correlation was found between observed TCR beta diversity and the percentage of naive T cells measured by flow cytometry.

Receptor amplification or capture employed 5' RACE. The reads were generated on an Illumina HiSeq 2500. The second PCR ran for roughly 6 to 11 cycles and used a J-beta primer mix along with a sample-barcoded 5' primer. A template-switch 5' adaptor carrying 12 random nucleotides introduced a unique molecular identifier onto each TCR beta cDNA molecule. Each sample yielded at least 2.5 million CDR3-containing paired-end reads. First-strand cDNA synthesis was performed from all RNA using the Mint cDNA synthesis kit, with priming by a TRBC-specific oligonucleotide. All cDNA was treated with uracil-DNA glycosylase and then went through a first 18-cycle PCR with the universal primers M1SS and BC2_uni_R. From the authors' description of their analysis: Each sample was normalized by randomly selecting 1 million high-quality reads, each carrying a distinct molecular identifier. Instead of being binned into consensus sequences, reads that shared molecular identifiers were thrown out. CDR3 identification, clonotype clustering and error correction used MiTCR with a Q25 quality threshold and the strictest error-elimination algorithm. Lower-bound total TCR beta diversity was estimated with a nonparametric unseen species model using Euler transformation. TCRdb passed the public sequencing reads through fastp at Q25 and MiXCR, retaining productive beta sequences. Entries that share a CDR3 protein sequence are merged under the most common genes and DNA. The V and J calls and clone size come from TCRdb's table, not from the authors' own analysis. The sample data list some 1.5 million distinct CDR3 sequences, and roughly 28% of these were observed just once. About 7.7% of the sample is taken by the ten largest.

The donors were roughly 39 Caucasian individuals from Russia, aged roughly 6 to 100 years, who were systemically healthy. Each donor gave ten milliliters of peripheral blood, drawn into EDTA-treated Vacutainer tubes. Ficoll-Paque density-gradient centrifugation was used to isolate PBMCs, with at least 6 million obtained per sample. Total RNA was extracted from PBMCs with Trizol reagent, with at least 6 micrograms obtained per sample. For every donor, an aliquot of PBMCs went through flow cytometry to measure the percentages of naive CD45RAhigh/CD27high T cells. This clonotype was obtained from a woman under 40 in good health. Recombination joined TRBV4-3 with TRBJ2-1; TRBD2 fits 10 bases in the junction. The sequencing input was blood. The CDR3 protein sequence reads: CASSQELAGSYEQFF. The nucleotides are TGCGCCAGCAGCCAAGAACTAGCGGGGAGTTATGAGCAGTTCTTC.